Sequencing of this TCR beta chain was carried out in a study of shared clonotypes between healthy human individuals. As defined, naive CD8 cells were CD45RO-negative and positively selected for CCR7, with terminally differentiated effector memory CD45RA+ cells excluded. General study points: Rarefaction indicated that sorted-subset sequencing remained incomplete although depth was large.

CDR3 size: 13 residues. Germline V gives CDR1 SGHTA, CDR2 FQGNSA. Trimming at V came to 6 bases and at J to 3 bases, leaving 2 bases not matched to a gene. Sorted-subset replicate PCR reactions were performed with 200 ng DNA, corresponding to about 30,000 T cell genomes. Assay: immunoSEQ multiplex PCR; the TCRdb copy retains only in-frame clones and omits some. Of a few million clones in the sample, 80% to 95% were seen once. As for this clone: Its antigen remains unidentified.

This clonotype was obtained from a man aged 18-30 years in good health. Some clones in this sample may be carry-over from other donors' samples. This sequence joins TRBV7-2 and TRBJ2-7, with 10 bases that match TRBD2. The specimen was naive CD8+ T cells from PBMCs. DNA for the CDR3: TGTGCCAGCAGGACTAGCGGGTTCTACGAGCAGTACTTC. This encodes CASRTSGFYEQYF.